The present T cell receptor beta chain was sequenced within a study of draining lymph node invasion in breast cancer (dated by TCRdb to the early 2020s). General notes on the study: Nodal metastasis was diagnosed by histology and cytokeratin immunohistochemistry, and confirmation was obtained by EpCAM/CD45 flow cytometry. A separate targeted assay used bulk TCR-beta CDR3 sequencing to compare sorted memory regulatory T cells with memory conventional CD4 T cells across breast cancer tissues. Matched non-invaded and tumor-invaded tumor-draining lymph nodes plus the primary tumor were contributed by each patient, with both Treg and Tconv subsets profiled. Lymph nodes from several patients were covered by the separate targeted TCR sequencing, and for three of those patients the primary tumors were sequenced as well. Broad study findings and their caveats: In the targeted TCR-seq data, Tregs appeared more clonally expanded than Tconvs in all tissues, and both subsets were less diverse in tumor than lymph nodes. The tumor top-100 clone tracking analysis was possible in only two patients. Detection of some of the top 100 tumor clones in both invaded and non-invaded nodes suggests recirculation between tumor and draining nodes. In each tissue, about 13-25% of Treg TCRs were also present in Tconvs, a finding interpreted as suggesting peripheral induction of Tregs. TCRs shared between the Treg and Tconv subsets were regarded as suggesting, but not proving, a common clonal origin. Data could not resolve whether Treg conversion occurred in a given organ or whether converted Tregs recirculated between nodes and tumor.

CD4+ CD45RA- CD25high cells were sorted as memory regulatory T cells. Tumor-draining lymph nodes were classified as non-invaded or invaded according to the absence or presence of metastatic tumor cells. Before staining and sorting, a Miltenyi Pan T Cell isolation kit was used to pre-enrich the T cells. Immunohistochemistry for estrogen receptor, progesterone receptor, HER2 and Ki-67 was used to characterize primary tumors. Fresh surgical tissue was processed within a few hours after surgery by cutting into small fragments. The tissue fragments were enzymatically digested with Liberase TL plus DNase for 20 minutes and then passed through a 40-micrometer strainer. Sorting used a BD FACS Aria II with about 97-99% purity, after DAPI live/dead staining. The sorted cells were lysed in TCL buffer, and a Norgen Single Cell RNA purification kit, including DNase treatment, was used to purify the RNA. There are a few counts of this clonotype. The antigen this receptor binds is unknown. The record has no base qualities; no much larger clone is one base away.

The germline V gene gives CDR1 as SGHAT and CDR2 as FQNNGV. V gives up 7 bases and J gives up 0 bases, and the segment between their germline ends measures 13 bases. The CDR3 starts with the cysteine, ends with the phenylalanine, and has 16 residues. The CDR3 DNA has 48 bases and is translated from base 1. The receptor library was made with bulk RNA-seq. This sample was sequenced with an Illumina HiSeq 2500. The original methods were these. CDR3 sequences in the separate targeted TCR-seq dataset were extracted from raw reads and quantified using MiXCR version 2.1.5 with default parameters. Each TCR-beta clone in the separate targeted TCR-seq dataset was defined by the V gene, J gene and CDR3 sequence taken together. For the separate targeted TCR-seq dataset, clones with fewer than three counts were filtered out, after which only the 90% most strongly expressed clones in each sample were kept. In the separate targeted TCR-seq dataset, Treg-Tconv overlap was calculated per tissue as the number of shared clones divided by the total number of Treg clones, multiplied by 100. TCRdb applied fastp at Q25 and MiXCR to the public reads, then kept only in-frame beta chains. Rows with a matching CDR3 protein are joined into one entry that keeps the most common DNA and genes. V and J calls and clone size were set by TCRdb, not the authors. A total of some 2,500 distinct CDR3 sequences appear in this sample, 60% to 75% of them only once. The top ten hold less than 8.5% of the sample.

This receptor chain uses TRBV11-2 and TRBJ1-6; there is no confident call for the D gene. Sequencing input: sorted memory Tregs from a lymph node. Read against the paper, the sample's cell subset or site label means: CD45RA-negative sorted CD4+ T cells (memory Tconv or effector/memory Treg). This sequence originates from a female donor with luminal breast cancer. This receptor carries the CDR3 CASTDVGSSYNSPLHF. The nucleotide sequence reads TGTGCCAGCACCGACGTGGGGAGCTCCTATAATTCACCCCTCCACTTT.